This entry lists 25 T cell receptor beta chains sequenced from one sample in a study of blood T cells in healthy people across ages. Primers used in a second PCR of roughly 7 to 11 cycles were a sample-barcoded 5' primer and a J-beta primer mix. TCRdb ran MiXCR on the 5' RACE reads and lists one entry per CDR3 protein. Among about 730,000 distinct CDR3 sequences, around 40% were seen once, and the ten largest hold 20% to 25%. Sequencing was carried out using blood. The receptors were gathered from a woman aged 60-75 years in good health.

In its sample, this clonotype was seen a few times. The chain employs TRBV5-1 and TRBJ2-7, with TRBD1 identical over 9 bases. The CDR3 is 15 amino acids. Per the germline V gene, CDR1 is SGHRS and CDR2 is YFSETQ. The V and J ends lost 4 bases and 6 bases, in that order; junction bases with no gene match: 11. CDR3 coding DNA: TGCGCCAGCAGCCCGGGACAGGGTTTGGAGTTCGAGCAGTACTTC. Its protein product is CASSPGQGLEFEQYF.

This clonotype was seen ten or more times. The CDR3 DNA reads TGCAGCGTTGAAATCGGGCGGGAGGGCTCCTACAATGAGCAGTTCTTC. As protein: CSVEIGREGSYNEQFF. V usage is TRBV29-1 and J usage is TRBJ2-1, with TRBD2 identical over 9 bases. Germline V gene data show CDR1 as SQVTM and CDR2 as ANQGSEA. Germline trimming cut 2 bases from V and 0 bases from J; bases unmatched to any gene: 5. CDR3 length: 16 amino acids.

The chain recombines TRBV2 with TRBJ1-5; D call uncertain. V was cut by 1 base and J by 6 bases, with 13 bases left in between. The length of the CDR3 is 15 residues. Per germline, CDR1 SNHLY and CDR2 FYNNEI. In nucleotides, the CDR3 is TGTGCCAGCAGTGAAGGGCCCGCGGCGGTTCAGCCCCAGCATTTT. This encodes CASSEGPAAVQPQHF.

The chain is built from TRBV9 and TRBJ2-1; D might be TRBD2 (5 bases). The CDR3 extends over 16 amino acids. Trimming removed 4 bases from V and 9 bases from J, with 23 bases in between. Germline V gene data show CDR1 as SGDLS and CDR2 as YYNGEE. DNA for the CDR3: TGTGCCAGCAGCCCCTCGGACTCAAGACTCCACAGTGAGCAGTTCTTC. It is translated as CASSPSDSRLHSEQFF.

The chain is built from TRBV12-5 and TRBJ2-5; perhaps D is TRBD1 or TRBD2 (8 bases each). Germline V gene sequence: CDR1 LGHNT, CDR2 FRNRAP. With 5 bases removed from V and 5 bases from J, the gap between germline ends came to 18 bases. CDR3 length equals 15 residues. CDR3 loop: CASGTGTGGRETQYF. The DNA of the CDR3 is TGTGCTAGTGGTACCGGGACAGGCGGGAGGGAGACCCAGTACTTC.

This clonotype was seen more than once but under ten times. V and J are TRBV28 and TRBJ2-7; the D is unclear. Trimming stripped 10 bases from V and 0 bases from J, with 13 bases between. Germline CDR1 MDHEN, CDR2 SYDVKM. This CDR3 is built from 13 residues. CDR3 region: CATLMASSYEQYF. CDR3 bases: TGTGCCACCCTAATGGCCAGCTCCTACGAGCAGTACTTC.

This sequence joins TRBV18 and TRBJ2-7; 13 bases are a match to TRBD2. The CDR3 has 16 residues. Trimming cost V 2 bases and J 3 bases; bases outside gene matches: 4. Per germline, CDR1 KGHSH and CDR2 LQKENI. This chain's CDR3 is CASSPGTSGELYEQYF. The DNA of the CDR3 is TGTGCCAGCTCACCAGGGACTAGCGGGGAACTCTACGAGCAGTACTTC.

This clonotype was picked up a small number of times. The rearrangement links TRBV5-1 to TRBJ1-6; D is unclear. With 4 bases removed from V and 7 bases from J, the gap between germline ends came to 12 bases. CDR1 and CDR2 (germline): SGHRS, YFSETQ. The CDR3 extends over 14 amino acids. The CDR3 sequence: CASSEELGNSPLHF. Here the CDR3 DNA reads TGCGCCAGCAGCGAGGAACTCGGGAATTCACCCCTCCACTTT.

This rearrangement joins TRBV12-3 or TRBV12-4 to TRBJ2-5, with a tentative D call TRBD2 (5 bases). The V gene lost 5 bases and the J gene lost 5 bases, with 12 bases spanning the gap. The CDR3 totals 13 residues. The DNA for the CDR3 is TGTGCCAGCAGTCGGACTCGTTGGGAGACCCAGTACTTC. It is translated as CASSRTRWETQYF.

V is TRBV12-5 and J is TRBJ1-5, with 7 bases matching TRBD1. This CDR3 has 14 amino acids. J was trimmed by 5 bases and V by 5 bases; bases with no gene match: 6. Germline CDR1 reads LGHNT; CDR2 reads FRNRAP. CDR3 in amino acids: CASGPSGGHQPQHF. DNA for the CDR3: TGTGCTAGTGGTCCTTCAGGGGGACATCAGCCCCAGCATTTT.

The rearrangement joins TRBV29-1 to TRBJ2-7, with 8 bases fitting TRBD2. Germline V gene lookup returns CDR1 SQVTM and CDR2 ANQGSEA. J lost 7 bases, V lost 1 base, and 9 bases had no gene match. The CDR3 length is 14 residues. The CDR3 loop reads CSVEGLAGNNEQYF. In DNA, the CDR3 is TGCAGCGTTGAAGGGCTAGCGGGCAACAATGAGCAGTACTTC.

J is TRBJ2-3 and V is TRBV24-1, with TRBD2 as a possible D gene (6 bases). The length of the CDR3 is 15 residues. Trimming shortened V by 0 bases and J by 12 bases, and 18 bases separated the two germline ends. Germline values: CDR1 KGHDR, CDR2 SFDVKD. CDR3: CATSDLAVGGWTQYF. The DNA for the CDR3 is TGTGCCACCAGTGATTTGGCTGTGGGGGGTTGGACACAGTATTTT.

The chain is built from TRBV6-2 or TRBV6-3 and TRBJ2-3, with 7 positions matching TRBD2. Unmatched junction bases numbered 5, after V lost 11 bases and J lost 0 bases. CDR1 is MNHEY and CDR2 is SVGEGT in the germline V gene. The CDR3 consists of 13 residues. The CDR3 spells CAVPSGSTDTQYF. The CDR3 bases are TGTGCCGTGCCTAGCGGCAGCACAGATACGCAGTATTTT.

In its sample, this clonotype was seen a few times. This rearrangement joins TRBV11-2 to TRBJ2-3; D is undetermined. V was cut by 5 bases and J by 0 bases, with 9 bases left in between. Germline-derived CDR1 and CDR2 are SGHAT and FQNNGV. CDR3 length: 14 amino acids. The CDR3 DNA reads as TGTGCCAGCAGCCCATGGACCAGCACAGATACGCAGTATTTT. Amino acid sequence: CASSPWTSTDTQYF.

The rearrangement uses TRBV5-1 and TRBJ2-1, with 11 bases fitting TRBD2. CDR3 length: 14 residues. CDR1 is SGHRS, CDR2 YFSETQ, per germline. The V gene end was trimmed by 4 bases and the J gene end by 9 bases; junction bases not matched to a gene: 6. For the CDR3, the DNA is TGCGCCAGCAGCCAGGGACTAGCGGAGGGTGAGCAGTTCTTC. Protein product: CASSQGLAEGEQFF. Combining the CDR3 with reference TRBV5-1 and TRBJ2-1 gives the whole variable domain KAGVTQTPRYLIKTRGQQVTLSCSPISGHRSVSWYQQTPGQGLQFLFEYFSETQRNKGNFPGRFSGRQFSNSRSEMNVSTLELGDSALYLCASSQGLAEGEQFFGPGTRLTVL.

Written as DNA, the CDR3 is TGTGCCACCAGCAACGGGAAATACCAAGAGACCCAGTACTTC. Translated: CATSNGKYQETQYF. This rearrangement joins TRBV15 to TRBJ2-5; TRBD2 is a possible D gene (5 bases). The ends were cut back, 4 bases at V and 0 bases at J, with 9 bases in the middle. The germline V gene has CDR1 LNHNV and CDR2 YYDKDF (reference sequence). This CDR3 spans 14 amino acids.

This clonotype turned up a few times. This rearrangement joins TRBV19 to TRBJ1-5; D is undetermined. The CDR3 loop spans 14 amino acids. Trimming removed 5 bases at V and 4 bases at J, with 12 bases between. Germline lookup yields CDR1 LNHDA and CDR2 SQIVND (reference sequence). CDR3 sequence: CASSARAGNQPQHF. The CDR3 DNA reads as TGTGCCAGTAGTGCACGGGCTGGGAATCAGCCCCAGCATTTT.

This clonotype showed up many times. V is TRBV9 and J is TRBJ2-7; 9 bases are shared with TRBD2. This CDR3 has 15 amino acids. Losses at the gene ends were 2 bases for V and 1 base for J; bases not matched to a gene: 4. Germline CDR1 and CDR2: SGDLS and YYNGEE. The CDR3 DNA reads TGTGCCAGCAGCGTTTCTAGCGGGACGTCCTACGAGCAGTACTTC. Protein product: CASSVSSGTSYEQYF.

The chain is built from TRBV9 and TRBJ2-1; 10 bases match TRBD1. This CDR3 contains 15 residues. The V and J ends lost 5 bases and 5 bases, in that order; junction bases with no gene match: 7. Germline V CDR1 and CDR2: SGDLS, YYNGEE. For the CDR3, the DNA is TGTGCCAGCAGAGAACCGGGACAGGGGAACAATGAGCAGTTCTTC. This gives the protein CASREPGQGNNEQFF.

The chain recombines TRBV10-3 with TRBJ2-2; D is undetermined. The germline V and J ends were trimmed by 4 bases and 4 bases, with 7 bases remaining between them. Germline loops: CDR1 ENHRY, CDR2 SYGVKD. The CDR3 has 13 residues. As DNA, the CDR3 is TGTGCCATCAGTGGGGATAGCACCGGGGAGCTGTTTTTT. It codes for CAISGDSTGELFF.

This clonotype has just a few counts. This CDR3 reads CASSRDSGVITDTQYF. The CDR3 DNA reads TGTGCCAGTAGTAGGGATAGCGGGGTGATCACAGATACGCAGTATTTT. This chain uses TRBV19 with TRBJ2-3; 8 bases are a match to TRBD2. This CDR3 has 16 amino acids. Trimming removed 4 bases from V and 2 bases from J; junction bases left unmatched: 8. Germline V CDR1 and CDR2: LNHDA, SQIVND (reference sequence).

This sequence joins TRBV21-1 and TRBJ1-2. TRBV21-1 is labeled a pseudogene. There are 12 residues in the CDR3. The chain's CDR3 is CASSKENYGYTF. The CDR3 coding sequence is TGTGCCAGCAGCAAGGAAAACTATGGCTACACCTTC.

V usage is TRBV4-3 and J usage is TRBJ1-2; the D is unclear. Germline V gene lookup returns CDR1 LGHNA and CDR2 YSLEER. This CDR3 is 17 amino acids long. The V end was cut by 3 bases, the J end by 10 bases, with 27 bases between. The CDR3 nucleotides are TGCGCCAGCAGCCAGGATGACGGCCGGTCCGCCACTCGTGACTACACCTTC. Its translation: CASSQDDGRSATRDYTF.

The chain combines TRBV20-1 with TRBJ1-3, with 8 bases fitting TRBD1. J was trimmed by 2 bases and V by 5 bases; bases with no gene match: 2. The CDR3 contains 13 residues. Germline assignment: CDR1 DFQATT and CDR2 SNEGSKA (reference sequence). For the CDR3, the DNA is TGCAGTGCTCCAGGGGGCACTGGAAACACCATATATTTT. Its protein product is CSAPGGTGNTIYF.

The chain joins TRBV6-2 or TRBV6-3 to TRBJ2-7; perhaps TRBD2 as D (6 bases). Trimming left V 2 bases short and J 3 bases short, with 11 bases between. The CDR3 is 14 residues long. Germline-derived CDR1 and CDR2 are MNHEY and SVGEGT. The CDR3 loop reads CASSYQRALYEQYF. The CDR3 region has the DNA TGTGCCAGCAGTTACCAGCGGGCCCTCTACGAGCAGTACTTC.